Following are 4 T cell receptor beta chains from one sample sequenced in a study of technical replicates of blood from several donors. Assay used: immunoSEQ multiplex PCR; TCRdb lists only in-frame clones, some missing. Here the sample spans tens of thousands of clones, 70% to 90% being singletons. Source material: PBMCs. The receptors here all came from a human donor in good health. Some clones in this sample may be carry-over from other donors' samples.

The V call is TRBV30, the J call TRBJ2-1, with TRBD2 identical over 12 bases. Germline CDR1 GTSNPN, CDR2 SVGIG (reference sequence). V shed 5 bases, J shed 4 bases, and the junction held 6 bases outside the gene matches. The CDR3 extends over 15 amino acids. In DNA form, the CDR3 reads TGTGCCTGGGATCTAGCGGGAGGGTCTTACAATGAGCAGTTCTTC. Translated: CAWDLAGGSYNEQFF.

This chain joins TRBV6-5 and TRBJ1-3; 8 positions match TRBD1. CDR3 size: 13 residues. Germline trimming cut 8 bases from V and 7 bases from J; bases unmatched to any gene: 7. Per the germline V gene, CDR1 is MNHEY and CDR2 is SVGAGI. The DNA of the CDR3 is TGTGCCAGCGGGGGGGCAGGGGGCAACACCATATATTTT. Translated, it gives CASGGAGGNTIYF.

The V gene is TRBV5-6, the J gene TRBJ1-2; no definite D call. The V end lost 6 bases, the J end lost 5 bases, and 11 bases lay between the germline ends. Germline V gene sequence: CDR1 SGHDT, CDR2 YYEEEE. CDR3 size: 12 residues. The CDR3 coding sequence is TGTGCCAGCACCGGGGAAGGGTATGGCTACACCTTC. Translation gives CASTGEGYGYTF.

The CDR3 DNA follows: TGTGCCAGCAGCTTAAAAACGCAGGGCGAAAAACTGTTTTTT. It is translated as CASSLKTQGEKLFF. J is TRBJ1-4 and V is TRBV7-9; D perhaps matches TRBD1 (5 bases). The CDR3 totals 14 residues. V was clipped by 2 bases and J by 8 bases, with 12 bases between them. Germline CDR1 reads SEHNR; CDR2 reads FQNEAQ (reference sequence).